These T cell receptor beta chains were read from a single sample in a study of blood T cell repertoires in COVID-19. Generated by immunoSEQ multiplex PCR, the TCRdb table keeps only in-frame clones and is missing some. The table shows approximately 270,000 clones, with around 81% occurring only once. What was sequenced was peripheral blood. The source is a person aged 70 to 80 with COVID-19, enrolled during active disease. Each CDR3 is given with its conserved first and last residue. The D gene is left open where the match is weak. Expanded clones are given a class, and other clones once, few, many or no size at all.

v_gene	abundance	j_gene	d_gene	CDR3nt	CDR3aa
TRBV23-1	-	TRBJ2-7	TRBD1	TGCGCCAGCAGTCCTCTGGGACAGGGGCTCTACGAGCAGTACTTC	CASSPLGQGLYEQYF
TRBV19	-	TRBJ1-2	TRBD1	TGTGCCAGTAGTGGCAGGGGGCGCGCCTATGGCTACACCTTC	CASSGRGRAYGYTF
TRBV3-1/TRBV3-2	-	TRBJ1-6	-	TGTGCCAGCAGCCAAGCCCGTGGTAGTTCGCATAATTCACCCCTCCACTTT	CASSQARGSSHNSPLHF
TRBV19	-	TRBJ2-1	TRBD1	TGTGCCAGTACCTTAACGACAGGGGGACACAATGAGCAGTTCTTC	CASTLTTGGHNEQFF
TRBV5-6	-	TRBJ1-4	TRBD1	TGTGCCAGCAGCTTGTGGCAGGGGGTTGAAAAACTGTTTTTT	CASSLWQGVEKLFF
TRBV7-6	few	TRBJ1-1	-	TGTGCCAGCAGCAATCCTCAGGGGCAAGCTTTCTTT	CASSNPQGQAFF
TRBV27	-	TRBJ1-5	TRBD1	TGTGCCAGCAGATTGGGACAGGGTCGCAATCAGCCCCAGCATTTT	CASRLGQGRNQPQHF
TRBV30	-	TRBJ1-1	-	TGTGCCTGGAGTTATGGAGGAGGAGCGGCTTTCTTT	CAWSYGGGAAFF
TRBV6-1	once	TRBJ2-1	TRBD2	TGTGCCAGCAGTGAAGCGCTGGGACTAGCGGGAGGGCAGTTCTTC	CASSEALGLAGGQFF
TRBV7-2	-	TRBJ2-3	-	TGTGCCAGCAGCTTACAGAGTAGCGGTAGCACAGATACGCAGTATTTT	CASSLQSSGSTDTQYF
TRBV4-2	-	TRBJ1-2	-	TGTGCCAGCAGCCAAGCGGGGGGGGGCCTCGCTAACTATGGCTACACCTTC	CASSQAGGGLANYGYTF
TRBV19	-	TRBJ1-4	-	TGTGCCATTGGGGCAGGGGACGAAAAACTGTTTTTT	CAIGAGDEKLFF
TRBV7-3	-	TRBJ1-5	-	TGTGCCAGCAGCTTAAGCAGCGCGGAGCCCCAGCATTTT	CASSLSSAEPQHF
TRBV5-1	once	TRBJ1-1	-	TGCGCCAGCAGCTCCGACAGGATAGACACTGAAGCTTTCTTT	CASSSDRIDTEAFF
TRBV21-1	-	TRBJ1-3	-	TGTGCCAGCAGCTTCGGGACAGGTTTCTCTGGAAACACCATATATTTT	CASSFGTGFSGNTIYF
TRBV5-1	-	TRBJ1-1	-	TGCGCCAGCAGCCACGGGGACACTGAAGCTTTCTTT	CASSHGDTEAFF
TRBV9	-	TRBJ1-5	-	TGTGCCAGCAGCGTAGGGCCAGGGTCCAATCAGCCCCAGCATTTT	CASSVGPGSNQPQHF
TRBV18	-	TRBJ2-1	TRBD2	TGTGCCAGCTCACCGCGGACTAGCGGGGCCTACAATGAGCAGTTCTTC	CASSPRTSGAYNEQFF
TRBV19	-	TRBJ1-5	TRBD1	TGTGCCAGTCATCAGGGGGCTCAGCCCCAGCATTTT	CASHQGAQPQHF
TRBV9	once	TRBJ2-7	TRBD2	TGTGCCAGCAGCGGTACTAGCGGGGTGGGGGGGGAGCAGTACTTC	CASSGTSGVGGEQYF
TRBV5-4	-	TRBJ2-3	TRBD2	TGTGCCAGCAGCTCCGGGACTAGCGGGGGGCGGGCCACAGATACGCAGTATTTT	CASSSGTSGGRATDTQYF
TRBV7-2	-	TRBJ2-7	TRBD1	TGTGCCAGCAGTCCTCACAGGGGCTCCTACGAGCAGTACTTC	CASSPHRGSYEQYF
TRBV6-5	many	TRBJ2-1	TRBD2	TGTGCCAGCAGCCCCTCGGGACTATCGAACAATGAGCAGTTCTTC	CASSPSGLSNNEQFF
TRBV19	-	TRBJ1-4	TRBD1	TGTGCCAGTAGTACCCGACAGGGACAGAGAGAAAAACTGTTTTTT	CASSTRQGQREKLFF